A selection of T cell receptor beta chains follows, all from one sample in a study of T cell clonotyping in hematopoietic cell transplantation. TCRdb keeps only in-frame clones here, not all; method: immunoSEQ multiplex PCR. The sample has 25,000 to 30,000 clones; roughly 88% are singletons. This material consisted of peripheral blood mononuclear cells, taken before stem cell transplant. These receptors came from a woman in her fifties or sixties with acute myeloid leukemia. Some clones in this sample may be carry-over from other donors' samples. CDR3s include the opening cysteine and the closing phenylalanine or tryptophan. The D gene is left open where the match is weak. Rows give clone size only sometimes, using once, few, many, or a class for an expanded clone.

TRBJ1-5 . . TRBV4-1 TGCGCCAGCAGCCAAGAGGGAACTGCCAATCAGCCCCAGCATTTT CASSQEGTANQPQHF
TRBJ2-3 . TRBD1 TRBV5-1 TGCGCCAGCGGTTACTCGGACAGGGGCACAGATACGCAGTATTTT CASGYSDRGTDTQYF
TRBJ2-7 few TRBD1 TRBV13 TGTGCCAGCAGCTTAGGAGGGACAGGGGCTAGGGAGCAGTACTTC CASSLGGTGAREQYF
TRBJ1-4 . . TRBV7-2 TGTGCCAGCAGCTTAAAGGGCAGCAATGAAAAACTGTTTTTT CASSLKGSNEKLFF
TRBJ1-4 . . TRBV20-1 TGCAGTGCGGCGGATAAGGGAAAACTGTTTTTT CSAADKGKLFF
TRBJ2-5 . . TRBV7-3 TGTGCCAGCAGCTTAGGGTTGGGGGCCCAAGAGACCCAGTACTTC CASSLGLGAQETQYF
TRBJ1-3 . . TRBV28 TGTGCCAGCAGGGAAAACAGGGATGGAAACACCATATATTTT CASRENRDGNTIYF
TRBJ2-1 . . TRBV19 TGTGCCAGTAGTATTCCCCGGGCTCTCTACAATGAGCAGTTCTTC CASSIPRALYNEQFF
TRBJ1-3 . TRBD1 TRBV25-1 TGTGCCAGCTCCCGGACAGGCGGAAACACCATATATTTT CASSRTGGNTIYF
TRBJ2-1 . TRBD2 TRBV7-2 TGTGCCAGCATCGGACTAGCGGGGGGTGAGCAGTTCTTC CASIGLAGGEQFF
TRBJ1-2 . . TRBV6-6 TGTGCCAGCAGTTACCCGCCGACAGAAACCTATGGCTACACCTTC CASSYPPTETYGYTF
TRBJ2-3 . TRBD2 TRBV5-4 TGTGCCAGCAGCTTGTGGGAGGGTGGAGATACGCAGTATTTT CASSLWEGGDTQYF
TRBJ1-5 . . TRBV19 TGTGCCAGTAGTACAACGGCGTTTACCGGGATCGCTCAGCCCCAGCATTTT CASSTTAFTGIAQPQHF
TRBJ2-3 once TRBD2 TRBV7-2 TGTGCCAGCAGCTTGAGGGGACTAGCGGGAGGGAGGGGATTCGATACGCAGTATTTT CASSLRGLAGGRGFDTQYF
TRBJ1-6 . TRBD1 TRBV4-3 TGCGCCAGCAGCCAAGATAGGGACAGGTATAATTCACCCCTCCACTTT CASSQDRDRYNSPLHF
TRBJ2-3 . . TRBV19 TGTGCCAGTAGCAGGGATCGAGATACGCAGTATTTT CASSRDRDTQYF
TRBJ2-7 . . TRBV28 TGTGCCAGCAGTTTGGGTGGACACGGGGGCCTCGAGCAGTACTTC CASSLGGHGGLEQYF
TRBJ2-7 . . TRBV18 TGTGCCAGCTCACCCTACGCCGGTTCCGAGCAGTACTTC CASSPYAGSEQYF
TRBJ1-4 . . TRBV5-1 TGCGCCAGCAGCTTGGCCGTCGGGGAAAAACTGTTTTTT CASSLAVGEKLFF
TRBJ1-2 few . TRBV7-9 TGTGCCAGCAGCCCGCAAAGCCGGCAAAACTATGGCTACACCTTC CASSPQSRQNYGYTF
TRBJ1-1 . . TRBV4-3 TGCGCCAGCAGCCAAGAAGGGTATGCGAACACTGAAGCTTTCTTT CASSQEGYANTEAFF
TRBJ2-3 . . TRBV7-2 TGTGCCAGCAGCCCAGTTACAGATACGCAGTATTTT CASSPVTDTQYF
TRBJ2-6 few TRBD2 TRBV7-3 TGTGCCAGCAGCACCGGCCGCCAGCGGGGGAGTTCTGGGGCCAACGTCCTGACTTTC CASSTGRQRGSSGANVLTF
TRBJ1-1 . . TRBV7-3 TGTGCCAGCAGCTTGACAGTCACCACTGAAGCTTTCTTT CASSLTVTTEAFF
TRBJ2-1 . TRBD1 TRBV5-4 TGTGCCAGCAGCTTGGAGGACAGGGGAAGGTTCTTC CASSLEDRGRFF
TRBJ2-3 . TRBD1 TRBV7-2 TGTGCCAGCAGCCCAGACAGGGGGTACACAGATACGCAGTATTTT CASSPDRGYTDTQYF
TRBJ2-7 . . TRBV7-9 TGTGCCAGCAGCTTCGTAGGGGTCGGCGAGCAGTACTTC CASSFVGVGEQYF
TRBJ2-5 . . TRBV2 TGTGCCAGCAGTCCTAGCAGGGGCCAAGAGACCCAGTACTTC CASSPSRGQETQYF
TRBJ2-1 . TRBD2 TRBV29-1 TGCAGCGGGGGTTGGAGGGAGACTAGCGGGACCTACAATGAGCAGTTCTTC CSGGWRETSGTYNEQFF
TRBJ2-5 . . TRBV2 TGTGCCAGCAACGGCAGGGGATCGTACCAAGAGACCCAGTACTTC CASNGRGSYQETQYF
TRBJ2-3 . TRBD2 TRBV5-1 TGCGCCATCCCCACTAGCGGGGGAAACACAGATACGCAGTATTTT CAIPTSGGNTDTQYF
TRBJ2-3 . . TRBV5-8 TGTGCCAGCAGCCCGGGGGGCGCCGAGACATCGGATACGCAGTATTTT CASSPGGAETSDTQYF
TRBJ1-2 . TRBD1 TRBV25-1 TGTGCCAGCGTTCCTACAGGGGCCGCTAACTATGGCTACACCTTC CASVPTGAANYGYTF
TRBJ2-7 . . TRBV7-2 TGTGCCAGCAGACCTGGGACCGTAAGCTCCTACGAGCAGTACTTC CASRPGTVSSYEQYF
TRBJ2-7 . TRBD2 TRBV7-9 TGTGCCAGCAGCCAGGGCCCCGGGAGGGCCCAAGAGCAGTACTTC CASSQGPGRAQEQYF
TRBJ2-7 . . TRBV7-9 TGTGCCAGCAGCTTAGTCCAGGGAACCTACGAGCAGTACTTC CASSLVQGTYEQYF
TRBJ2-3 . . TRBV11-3 TGTGCCAGCAGCTTACTCTTAGTTATATCCGATACGCAGTATTTT CASSLLLVISDTQYF
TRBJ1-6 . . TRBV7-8 TGTGCCAGCAGCTTAGTCGACGATCTAGTCACCCTCCACTTT CASSLVDDLVTLHF
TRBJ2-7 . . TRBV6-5 TGTGCCAGCAGTTCTGGCAGGGACTACGAGCAGTACTTC CASSSGRDYEQYF
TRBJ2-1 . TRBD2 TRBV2 TGTGCCAGCAGTGAAGCGCTAGCGGGGGCAGAGCAGTTCTTC CASSEALAGAEQFF
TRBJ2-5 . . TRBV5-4 TGTGCCAGCAGCTTGGTACACAGACAACAAGAGACCCAGTACTTC CASSLVHRQQETQYF
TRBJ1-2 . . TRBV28 TGTGCCAGCAGTACCCTAAGCTATGGCTACACCTTC CASSTLSYGYTF
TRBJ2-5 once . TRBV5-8 TGTGCCAGCAGCTTCGGCGACAGGAATCCCCAAGAGACCCAGTACTTC CASSFGDRNPQETQYF
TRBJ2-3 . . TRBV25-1 TGTGCCAGCAGCACCCCCCTGGGCCCACGGACTAGCACAGATACGCAGTATTTT CASSTPLGPRTSTDTQYF
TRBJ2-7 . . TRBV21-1 TGTGCCAGCAACAGGGAAGGCGAGCAGTACTTC CASNREGEQYF
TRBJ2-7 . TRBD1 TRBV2 TGTGCCAGCACCACCATTAGGGGACAGGCCTACGAGCAGTACTTC CASTTIRGQAYEQYF
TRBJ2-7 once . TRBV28 TGTGCCAGCAGTCCCTGGCCTGAGGACGAGCAGTACTTC CASSPWPEDEQYF
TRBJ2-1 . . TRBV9 TGTGCCAGCAGCGTAGCCCCCCTAGACGGTGAGCAGTTCTTC CASSVAPLDGEQFF
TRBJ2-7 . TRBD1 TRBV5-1 TGCGCCAGCAGCTCGATACAGGGGTCGTTGTACGAGCAGTACTTC CASSSIQGSLYEQYF
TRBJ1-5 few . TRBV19 TGTGCCAGTAGTATAGGGGAGGTAAATCAGCCCCAGCATTTT CASSIGEVNQPQHF
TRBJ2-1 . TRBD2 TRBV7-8 TGTGCCAGCAGCCACCCCGCGGGACTAGCGAATGAGCAGTTCTTC CASSHPAGLANEQFF
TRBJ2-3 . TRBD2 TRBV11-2 TGTGCCAGCAGCTTAGTAACTAGCGGAAACACAGATACGCAGTATTTT CASSLVTSGNTDTQYF
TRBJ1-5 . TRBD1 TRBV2 TGTGCCAGCAGTAGGGACAGGGTAAGCAATCAGCCCCAGCATTTT CASSRDRVSNQPQHF
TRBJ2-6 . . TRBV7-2 TGTGCCAGCAGCTTAGTCGCGCGTTCTGGGGCCAACGTCCTGACTTTC CASSLVARSGANVLTF
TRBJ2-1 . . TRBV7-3 TGTGCCAGCAGCTTAAGTAATAGCGGACATTACAATGAGCAGTTCTTC CASSLSNSGHYNEQFF